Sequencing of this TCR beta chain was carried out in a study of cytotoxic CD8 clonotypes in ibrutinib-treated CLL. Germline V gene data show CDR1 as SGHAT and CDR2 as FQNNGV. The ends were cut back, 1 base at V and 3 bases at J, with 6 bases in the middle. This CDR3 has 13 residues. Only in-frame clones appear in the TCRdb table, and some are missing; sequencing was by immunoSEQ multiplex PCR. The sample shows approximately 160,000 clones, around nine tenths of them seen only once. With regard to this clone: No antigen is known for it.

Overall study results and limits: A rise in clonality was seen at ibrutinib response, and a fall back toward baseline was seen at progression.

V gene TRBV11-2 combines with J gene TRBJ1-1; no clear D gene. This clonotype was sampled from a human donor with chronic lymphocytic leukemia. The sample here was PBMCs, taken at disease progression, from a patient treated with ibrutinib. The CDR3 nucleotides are TGTGCCAGCAGCTTAGGATCAGACACTGAAGCTTTCTTT. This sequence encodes CASSLGSDTEAFF.